This TCR beta chain was captured in a study of tumor-infiltrating lymphocytes in primary liver carcinoma. For the study at large: The tumors ranged from roughly 4.2 to 10 cm across and fell within stage T1-T3 N0M0. Sample yields of productive TCRbeta reads, ranging from roughly 3.5 to 7.13 million, were similar across tissue types.

Total RNA (around 500 ng) served as template for TCR beta cDNA synthesis primed by a constant-region primer. Slightly modified ARM-PCR, run as three nested multiplex PCR rounds, produced the TCR beta libraries. TRBV1-TRBV30 forward primers paired with a C-beta reverse primer were used in the first two PCR rounds, which ran about 11 cycles each. TCRdb re-called the multiplex PCR reads through MiXCR, storing one row per CDR3 protein. Of fewer than 250,000 distinct CDR3 sequences in the sample, around 81% were seen once. This CDR3 has 14 amino acids. V lost 6 bases and J lost 6, with 18 bases in between. Germline V gives CDR1 SQVTM, CDR2 ANQGSEA. Co-extraction of both nucleic acids (RNA and DNA) used about 19-33 mg of unsorted bulk tissue. Each tumor had five separate regions sampled.

The sample was tumor tissue from primary liver carcinoma. This TCR was recovered from a man aged 40-50 years with primary liver carcinoma and hepatitis B virus infection. The chain joins TRBV29-1 to TRBJ1-5, with TRBD1 as a possible D gene (5 bases). The CDR3 DNA is TGCAGCGTCACCGATGGACAAACTGGTCAGCCCCAGCATTTT. This codes for CSVTDGQTGQPQHF.